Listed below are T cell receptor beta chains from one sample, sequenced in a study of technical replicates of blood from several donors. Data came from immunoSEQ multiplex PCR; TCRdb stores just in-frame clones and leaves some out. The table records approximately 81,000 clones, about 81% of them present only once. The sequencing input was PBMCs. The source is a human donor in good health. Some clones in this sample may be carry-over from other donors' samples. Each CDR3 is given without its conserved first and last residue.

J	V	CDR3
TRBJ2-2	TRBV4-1	ASRRTSGGVNTGELF
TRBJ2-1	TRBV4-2	ASSQVAGDYNEQF
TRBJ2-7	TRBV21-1	ASSPSYEQY
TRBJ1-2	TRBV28	ASSFRDRVGNGYT
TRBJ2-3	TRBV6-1	ASRLGGATDTQY
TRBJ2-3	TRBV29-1	SVDRFGGASDTQY
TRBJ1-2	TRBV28	ASSLGQGLGYT
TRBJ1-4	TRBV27	ASSSQGTGNEKLF
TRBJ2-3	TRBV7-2	ASSLGQTSGGTGTQY
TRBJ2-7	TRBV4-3	ASSQDRTATYEQY
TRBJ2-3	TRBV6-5	ASRDPGINSYTQY
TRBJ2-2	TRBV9	ASSLTSGQAGGELF
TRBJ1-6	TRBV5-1	ASSPEGSGNSPLH
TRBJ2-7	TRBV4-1	ASSQGAGDYEQY
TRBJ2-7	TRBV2	ASSEFSGSYEQY
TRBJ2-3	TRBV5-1	ASSLGSGAGGDTQY
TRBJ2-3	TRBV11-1	ASSLPTDTQY
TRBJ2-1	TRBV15	ATSRDPSGRRNEQF
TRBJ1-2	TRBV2	ASSEAPQNYGYT
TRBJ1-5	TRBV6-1	ASSGRTGGNQPQH
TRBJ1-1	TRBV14	ASSQVSGQMSTEAF
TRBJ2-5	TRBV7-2	ASSLNGDQGTQY
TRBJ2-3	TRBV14	ASSQGIQAGTLTDTQY
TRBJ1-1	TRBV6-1	ASSVTPGVTEAF
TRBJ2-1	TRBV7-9	ASSHPQKWNEQF
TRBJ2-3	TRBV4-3	ASSPGLRTDTQY
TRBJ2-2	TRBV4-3	ASSQSEKVPYGTGELF
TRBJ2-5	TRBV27	ASSSAATGETQY
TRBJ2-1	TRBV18	ASSPRQGAYNEQF
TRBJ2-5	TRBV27	ASSFNQETQY
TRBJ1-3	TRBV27	ASRPGGFSGNTIY
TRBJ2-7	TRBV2	ASRRGTSGTYEQY
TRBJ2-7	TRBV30	AWRGVAGVLEQY
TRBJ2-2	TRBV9	ASSADRISEELF
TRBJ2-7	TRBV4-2	ASSQEVGLAGNLYEQY
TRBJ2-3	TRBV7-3	ASSPRGLAGPDTQY
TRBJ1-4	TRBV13	ASSSTGNGPNEKLF
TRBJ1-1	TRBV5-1	ASSGTPLNTEAF
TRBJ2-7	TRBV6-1	ASSEGVPLVLSYEQY
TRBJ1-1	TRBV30	AWITGGGTEAF
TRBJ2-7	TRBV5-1	ASSSTSGANYEQY
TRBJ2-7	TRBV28	ASSLTAGVKVYEQY
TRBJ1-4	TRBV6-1	ATHRDRAEKLF
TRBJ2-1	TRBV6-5	ASSYETSGRHEQF
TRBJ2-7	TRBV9	ASSVEQGNSYEQY
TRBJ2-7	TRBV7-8	ASSLPLAGVYEQY
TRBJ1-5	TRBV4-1	ASSQESLSNQPQH
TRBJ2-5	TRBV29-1	SVDRPTGRQETQH